Below, 21 T cell receptor beta chains from the same sample are listed, as sequenced in a study of molecular identifiers for immune sequencing clone quantification (dated by TCRdb to between 2017 and 2018). The library was made by PCR. TCRdb lists the instrument as Illumina HiSeq 4000. Starting from the raw public reads, TCRdb applied fastp trimming at Q25, assembled clones with MiXCR and retained in-frame beta chains. CDR3 protein sequences are deduplicated, and each keeps its most common genes and DNA. The sample table records 60,000 to 70,000 distinct CDR3 sequences; roughly 17% of these occur just once. The leading ten clones occupy approximately 1.6% of the sample. Material for sequencing was naive CD8+ T cells from blood, with Jurkat cell RNA spiked in. Explained via the paper, the cell subset or site label denotes: FACS-sorted CD8+CD4-CCR7+CD45RA+ naive T cells. Every receptor here comes from a human donor in good health. Some libraries in this study had Jurkat cell RNA spiked in.

The table lists this clonotype with many counts. This chain uses TRBV27 with TRBJ2-3, with D hard to call. The CDR3 covers 15 residues. V dropped 2 bases and J dropped 2 bases, with 11 bases sitting between them. Germline V gene lookup returns CDR1 MNHEY and CDR2 SMNVEV (reference sequence). The CDR3: CASSLGAGDTDTQYF. Written as DNA, the CDR3 is TGTGCCAGCAGTTTAGGCGCCGGAGACACAGATACGCAGTATTTT.

This clonotype was recorded many times. This chain joins TRBV24-1 and TRBJ2-6; 8 nucleotides align to TRBD1. The CDR3 loop spans 19 amino acids. V shed 2 bases, J shed 4 bases, and the junction held 12 bases outside the gene matches. Germline loops: CDR1 KGHDR, CDR2 SFDVKD. CDR3 protein: CATSDSDRGNPAGANVLTF. The CDR3 coding sequence is TGTGCCACCAGTGATTCAGACAGGGGTAATCCGGCCGGGGCCAACGTCCTGACTTTC.

This clonotype was detected ten times or more. This sequence joins TRBV5-4 and TRBJ1-4; the D gene is possibly TRBD1 (6 bases). V was pared by 4 bases and J by 8 bases, with 15 bases between. This CDR3 comprises 14 residues. Germline CDR1 SGHNT, CDR2 YYREEE (reference sequence). CDR3 coding DNA: TGTGCCAGCAGCATCCAAGGGGGGGAGGAAAAACTGTTTTTT. It codes for CASSIQGGEEKLFF.

On this clonotype: A much larger clonotype is one base distant, so this may be a read error. This chain connects TRBV2 to TRBJ2-3, with TRBD1 matching over 7 bases. V lost 4 bases, J lost 0 bases, and 7 bases stayed unmatched. Germline CDR1 is SNHLY and CDR2 is FYNNEI. There are 16 residues in the CDR3. CDR3 sequence: CASSGVDRVSTDTQYF. The CDR3 region has the DNA TGTGCCAGCAGTGGAGTTGACAGGGTTAGCACAGATACGCAGTATTTT.

V usage is TRBV4-1 and J usage is TRBJ1-1; D gene unclear. CDR1 and CDR2 from the germline V gene are MGHRA and YSYEKL. V was clipped by 0 bases and J by 2 bases, with 16 bases between them. The CDR3 loop spans 17 amino acids. DNA for the CDR3: TGCGCCAGCAGCCAAGATGATTCCGTTCCCAGCAACACTGAAGCTTTCTTT. Residues: CASSQDDSVPSNTEAFF.

The chain employs TRBV5-1 and TRBJ2-7; 7 bases are shared with TRBD1. This CDR3 is 17 amino acids long. Trimming removed 2 bases from V and 2 bases from J; junction bases left unmatched: 13. CDR1 SGHRS and CDR2 YFSETQ come from the germline V gene. The CDR3 nucleotides read TGCGCCAGCAGCTTAGAAGACGGGACAGATGATACCTACGAGCAGTACTTC. This codes for CASSLEDGTDDTYEQYF.

This clonotype was recorded many times. The rearrangement links TRBV7-2 to TRBJ2-1, with TRBD2 as a possible D gene (6 bases). Trimming shortened V by 5 bases and J by 4 bases, and 12 bases separated the two germline ends. CDR3 length equals 14 residues. The germline V gene has CDR1 SGHTA and CDR2 FQGNSA. In DNA, the CDR3 is TGTGCCAGCAGCCCCTTCCGGGAGTACAATGAGCAGTTCTTC. The encoded protein is CASSPFREYNEQFF.

DNA for the CDR3: TGTGCCACCAGTGACGCCGATCCAGATACGCAGCATTTT. Translating it yields CATSDADPDTQHF. The rearrangement uses TRBV24-1 and TRBJ2-3; D is uncertain. The DNA end is a closer match to TRBJ1-5, so the J assignment may be wrong. This CDR3 contains 13 residues. Germline lookup yields CDR1 KGHDR and CDR2 SFDVKD.

Many counts were recorded for this clonotype. The chain couples TRBV28 to TRBJ1-1; D is undetermined. Trimming pared 5 bases from V and 5 bases from J, leaving 9 bases between. The CDR3 loop spans 12 amino acids. Germline lookup yields CDR1 MDHEN and CDR2 SYDVKM. The CDR3 nucleotides read TGTGCCAGCAGTGCCCTGAGTACTGAAGCTTTCTTT. Protein product: CASSALSTEAFF.

At least ten counts were recorded for this clonotype. The rearrangement uses TRBV3-1 and TRBJ2-3, with 11 bases lining up with TRBD2. This CDR3 is 19 amino acids long. V was clipped by 1 base and J by 1 base; unmatched bases: 10. Germline CDR1 LGHDT, CDR2 YNNKEL (reference sequence). CDR3 DNA: TGTGCCAGCAGCCAAGTCGGACTAGCGGGCCCCATGGGCACAGATACGCAGTATTTT. This encodes CASSQVGLAGPMGTDTQYF.

This clonotype has a count of ten or more. This chain uses TRBV7-8 with TRBJ2-7, with D perhaps being TRBD1 or TRBD2 (5 bases each). Per germline, CDR1 SGHVS and CDR2 FQNEAQ. V gave up 1 base and J gave up 1 base, with 14 bases separating them. This CDR3 has 16 residues. As DNA, the CDR3 is TGTGCCAGCAGCTTAGGGATGGGGCGGACTTCCTACGAGCAGTACTTC. Translating it yields CASSLGMGRTSYEQYF.

This clonotype was picked up many times. CDR3 loop: CASGRAEQYF. The CDR3 nucleotides read TGTGCCAGCGGCCGGGCCGAGCAGTACTTC. This chain connects TRBV28 to TRBJ2-7; no definite D call. CDR1 is MDHEN, CDR2 SYDVKM, per germline. The CDR3 sequence is 10 residues long. V lost 8 bases to trimming and J lost 6 bases, with 8 bases between them.

Only a few counts were recorded for this clonotype. The chain has TRBV20-1 and TRBJ2-1, with 13 bases aligning to TRBD2. The germline V gene has CDR1 DFQATT and CDR2 SNEGSKA (reference sequence). This CDR3 comprises 17 residues. V gave up 5 bases and J gave up 4 bases; unmatched junction bases: 11. The CDR3 reads CSAQETGTSGIYNEQFF. The CDR3 bases are TGCAGTGCTCAAGAAACCGGGACTAGCGGGATATACAATGAGCAGTTCTTC.

The chain carries TRBV20-1 and TRBJ2-4, with 7 positions matching TRBD2. V lost 0 bases and J lost 7; bases outside the gene matches: 15. Germline V gene data show CDR1 as DFQATT and CDR2 as SNEGSKA (reference sequence). The CDR3 is 17 amino acids. The CDR3 bases are TGCAGTGCTAGAGATATCCTAGTGGGAGGGTGGGGGAACATTCAGTACTTC. Amino acids: CSARDILVGGWGNIQYF.

This clonotype was counted between two and nine times. A read error may explain this, as a much larger clone is one base away. The chain has TRBV20-1 and TRBJ2-1; tentative D call: TRBD1 (5 bases). The CDR3 extends over 14 amino acids. Looked up from germline, CDR1 is DFQATT and CDR2 is SNEGSKA (reference sequence). CDR3 region: CSAPQGEAYSEQFF. The CDR3 nucleotides are TGCAGTGCTCCCCAGGGTGAAGCCTACAGTGAGCAGTTCTTC.

This clonotype was recorded at least ten times. This chain links TRBV4-1 with TRBJ2-7; TRBD1 agrees at 11 bases. This CDR3 region has 15 residues. CDR1 is MGHRA, CDR2 YSYEKL, per germline. V lost 2 bases to trimming and J lost 4 bases; unmatched junction nucleotides: 4. The CDR3 loop is CASSQTGTGGYEQYF. The CDR3 region has the DNA TGCGCCAGCAGCCAAACCGGGACAGGGGGGTACGAGCAGTACTTC.

Points on this clonotype: Being one base from a much bigger clone, this may be a read error. Because the CDR3 is missing its conserved closing phenylalanine or tryptophan, this is likely a read error. This sequence joins TRBV27 and TRBJ1-6, with D uncertain. The V gene's germline CDR1 is MNHEY and CDR2 SMNVEV (reference sequence). The CDR3 extends over 11 amino acids. The ends were cut back, 8 bases at V and 3 bases at J, with 2 bases in the middle. The CDR3 sequence is CASGYNSPLHL. In nucleotides, the CDR3 is TGTGCCAGCGGCTATAATTCACCCCTCCACCTT.

This clonotype showed up many times. The chain combines TRBV28 with TRBJ2-7; TRBD2 is a possible D gene (5 bases). Germline values: CDR1 MDHEN, CDR2 SYDVKM. Between the trimmed V and J ends, which lost 5 bases and 2 bases, there was a span of 10 bases. This CDR3 spans 13 amino acids. CDR3 residues: CASSPGLTYEQYF. The CDR3 DNA sequence: TGTGCCAGCAGTCCCGGACTGACCTACGAGCAGTACTTC. Filled out from reference TRBV28 and TRBJ2-7, the complete variable domain reads DVKVTQSSRYLVKRTGEKVFLECVQDMDHENMFWYRQDPGLGLRLIYFSYDVKMKEKGDIPEGYSVSREKKERFSLILESASTNQTSMYLCASSPGLTYEQYFGPGTRLTVT.

Worth noting for this clonotype: A read error is possible here, since a much larger clone lies one base away. V gene TRBV7-8 combines with J gene TRBJ2-3; the D gene is possibly TRBD2 (6 bases). The germline gives CDR1 SGHVS, CDR2 FQNEAQ. The CDR3 runs 15 residues. V lost 11 bases, J lost 5 bases, and 23 bases lay in between. CDR3 sequence (DNA): TGTGCCGGATTAGCGGTAGGGCCGCTGCAAGATACGCAGTATTTT. Translation: CAGLAVGPLQDTQYF.

Points on this clonotype: This CDR3 fails to terminate in the conserved phenylalanine or tryptophan, so it likely reflects a read error. The J gene is TRBJ1-1, the V gene TRBV10-3; D is unclear. The CDR3 consists of 14 residues. In germline, CDR1 is ENHRY, CDR2 SYGVKD. DNA for the CDR3: TGTGCCATCAGAACAGCACTTATGAACGCTGAAGCTTTCTTG. Protein: CAIRTALMNAEAFL.

This clonotype came up a few times. A read error may produce the germline difference seen at one junction end. The V call is TRBV3-1, the J call TRBJ1-6; D may be TRBD1 (5 bases). Germline V CDR1 and CDR2: LGHDT, YNNKEL (reference sequence). CDR3 length: 14 residues. The DNA of the CDR3 is TGTGCCAGCAGCCAGGGGACTTACAATTCACCCCCCCACTTT. Its translation is CASSQGTYNSPPHF.